These 7 T cell receptor beta chains were all obtained from the same sample, sequenced in a study of shared clonotypes between healthy human individuals. Sequenced by immunoSEQ multiplex PCR; TCRdb stores in-frame clones only, minus some. Of some 2,400,000 clones in the sample, approximately 95% were seen once. Sequenced material: naive CD4+ T cells sorted from blood. The subset is: CD45RA+ positively selected. Receptors were obtained from a man aged 18 to 29 in good health.

V and J are TRBV2 and TRBJ1-6, with a weak D call TRBD1 (6 bases). Trimming removed 8 bases from V and 7 bases from J, with 18 bases in between. The germline CDR1 and CDR2 sequences are SNHLY and FYNNEI. The CDR3 totals 15 residues. The CDR3, as DNA: TGTGCCAGCCGAATTCCGGGGGCTCCAAATTCACCCCTCCACTTT. Amino acid sequence: CASRIPGAPNSPLHF.

The V and J genes are TRBV7-2 and TRBJ2-4; tentatively, D is TRBD2 (5 bases). The V end was cut by 3 bases, the J end by 3 bases, with 15 bases between. The CDR3 runs to 16 residues. Germline V gene data show CDR1 as SGHTA and CDR2 as FQGNSA. The CDR3 DNA is TGTGCCAGCAGCTTTAGGACCGGGGAAATCAAAAACATTCAGTACTTC. Translation gives CASSFRTGEIKNIQYF.

The chain couples TRBV2 to TRBJ1-4; D unresolved. The CDR3 totals 13 residues. Germline CDR1 reads SNHLY; CDR2 reads FYNNEI. V dropped 8 bases and J dropped 4 bases, with 11 bases sitting between them. CDR3 loop: CASGSEINEKLFF. CDR3 DNA sequence: TGTGCCAGCGGCTCCGAGATTAATGAAAAACTGTTTTTT.

This chain links TRBV7-6 with TRBJ2-5; a possible D gene is TRBD2 (5 bases). Germline V CDR1 and CDR2: SGHVS, FNYEAQ. V gave up 0 bases and J gave up 5 bases, with 16 bases separating them. This CDR3 spans 16 amino acids. CDR3 loop: CASSLAPGSGRETQYF. The CDR3 region has the DNA TGTGCCAGCAGCTTAGCTCCGGGATCAGGCCGGGAGACCCAGTACTTC.

DNA of the CDR3: TGTGCCAGTAGTATTTCTGGGGCAGTTGGCTACACCTTC. Its protein product is CASSISGAVGYTF. This chain joins TRBV19 and TRBJ1-2, with D perhaps TRBD1 (5 bases). V lost 3 bases to trimming and J lost 7 bases, with 12 bases between them. Germline CDR1 reads LNHDA; CDR2 reads SQIVND (reference sequence). This CDR3 has 13 residues.

The chain is built from TRBV18 and TRBJ1-4; maybe TRBD1 (5 bases). CDR3 length: 14 residues. Trimming left V 3 bases short and J 5 bases short, with 10 bases between. CDR1 and CDR2 (germline): KGHSH, LQKENI. The CDR3 DNA reads TGTGCCAGCTCACCTGAGGGACTAAATGAAAAACTGTTTTTT. Protein product: CASSPEGLNEKLFF.

The chain recombines TRBV4-1 with TRBJ2-7, with a weak D call TRBD2 (5 bases). Germline CDR1 reads MGHRA; CDR2 reads YSYEKL. CDR3 length equals 15 residues. Between the trimmed V and J ends, which lost 4 bases and 2 bases, there was a span of 15 bases. The CDR3 DNA reads as TGCGCCAGCAGCCCCCTGGAGCGGTCTACCTACGAGCAGTACTTC. Translation gives CASSPLERSTYEQYF.